This is a list of T cell receptor beta chains from one sample in a study of tumor and adjacent non-tumor tissue in lung cancer. TCRdb itself ran the multiplex PCR reads through MiXCR, one entry per CDR3 protein. The sample has 70,000 or so distinct CDR3 sequences, roughly three fifths seen once. The sample was lung tumor tissue. Receptors originate from a man between 45 and 60 years old with non-small cell lung cancer. Both conserved end residues are part of each CDR3. The order of the fields is CDR3 protein, J gene, V gene.

CDR3aa: CARSFGILTNEKLFF
j_gene: TRBJ1-4
v_gene: TRBV28

CDR3aa: CASSQERPQETQYF
j_gene: TRBJ2-5
v_gene: TRBV4-2

CDR3aa: CASSPGQGSGNTIYF
j_gene: TRBJ1-3
v_gene: TRBV5-4

CDR3aa: CANSLITGGVGDQYF
j_gene: TRBJ2-7
v_gene: TRBV7-9

CDR3aa: CATSAPDRGTDTQYF
j_gene: TRBJ2-3
v_gene: TRBV24-1

CDR3aa: CASSPGNALFF
j_gene: TRBJ1-6
v_gene: TRBV7-9

CDR3aa: CSADRGTDTQYF
j_gene: TRBJ2-3
v_gene: TRBV20-1

CDR3aa: CASPSTGGNTIYF
j_gene: TRBJ1-3
v_gene: TRBV6-1

CDR3aa: CVSSKGHIYGYTF
j_gene: TRBJ1-2
v_gene: TRBV5-1

CDR3aa: CASAKGFNSGEFFF
j_gene: TRBJ2-2
v_gene: TRBV10-1

CDR3aa: CASLGGPWIHNEQFF
j_gene: TRBJ2-1
v_gene: TRBV6-4

CDR3aa: CSIFSRGHTDTQYF
j_gene: TRBJ2-3
v_gene: TRBV29-1

CDR3aa: CASSAPGQNLWNQSQHF
j_gene: TRBJ1-5
v_gene: TRBV6-1

CDR3aa: CASSLGKLSSTDTQYF
j_gene: TRBJ2-3
v_gene: TRBV11-2

CDR3aa: CASSPGASQYYGYTF
j_gene: TRBJ1-2
v_gene: TRBV18

CDR3aa: CASSYADANYGYTF
j_gene: TRBJ1-2
v_gene: TRBV6-1

CDR3aa: CANSLSRLLGQYF
j_gene: TRBJ2-7
v_gene: TRBV11-1

CDR3aa: CASSQVGHGSERLFF
j_gene: TRBJ1-4
v_gene: TRBV4-1

CDR3aa: CASSQALPNGRETQYF
j_gene: TRBJ2-5
v_gene: TRBV4-1

CDR3aa: CASSLVQTTNGQYF
j_gene: TRBJ2-7
v_gene: TRBV11-2

CDR3aa: CASSFSGLVGFQYF
j_gene: TRBJ2-4
v_gene: TRBV11-2

CDR3aa: CTSSYRSTGSGEQYF
j_gene: TRBJ2-7
v_gene: TRBV6-6

CDR3aa: CVSSSGTSGGASDTQYF
j_gene: TRBJ2-3
v_gene: TRBV11-3

CDR3aa: CASSYSGANSNQPQHF
j_gene: TRBJ1-5
v_gene: TRBV6-2/TRBV6-3

CDR3aa: CASSRTVGNQPQHF
j_gene: TRBJ1-5
v_gene: TRBV2

CDR3aa: CASRPGGGLYEQYF
j_gene: TRBJ2-7
v_gene: TRBV6-1

CDR3aa: CASSFLAGINTDTQYF
j_gene: TRBJ2-3
v_gene: TRBV11-2